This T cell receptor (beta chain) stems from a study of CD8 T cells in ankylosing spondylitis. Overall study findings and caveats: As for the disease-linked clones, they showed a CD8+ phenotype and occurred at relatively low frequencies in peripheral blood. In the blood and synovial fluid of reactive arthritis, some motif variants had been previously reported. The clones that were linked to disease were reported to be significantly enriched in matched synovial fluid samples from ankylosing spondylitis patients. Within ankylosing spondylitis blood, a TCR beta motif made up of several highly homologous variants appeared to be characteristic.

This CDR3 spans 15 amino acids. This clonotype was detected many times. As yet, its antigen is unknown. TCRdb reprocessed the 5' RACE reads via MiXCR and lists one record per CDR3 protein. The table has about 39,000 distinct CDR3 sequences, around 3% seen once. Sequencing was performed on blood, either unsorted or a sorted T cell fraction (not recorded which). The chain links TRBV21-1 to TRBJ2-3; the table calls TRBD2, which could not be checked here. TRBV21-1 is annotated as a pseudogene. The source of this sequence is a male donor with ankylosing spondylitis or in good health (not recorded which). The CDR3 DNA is TGTGTCACGGCCTCCGGGAGGCTTTTCACAGATACGCAGTATTTT. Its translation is CVTASGRLFTDTQYF.